Listed here are 24 T cell receptor beta chains from one sample, sequenced in a study of T cells after yellow fever vaccination. TCRdb ran MiXCR on the 5' RACE reads and lists one entry per CDR3 protein. This repertoire shows 200,000 to 250,000 distinct CDR3 sequences, roughly 3% found once; its top ten account for roughly 3.2%. Specimen: CD4+ T cells sorted from PBMCs, collected 10 days after the yellow fever booster vaccination. The receptors were sampled from a man aged 18 to 29 who received the YFV17D yellow fever vaccine.

This clonotype showed up many times. This rearrangement joins TRBV5-1 to TRBJ2-5, with 11 nucleotides matching TRBD2. Unmatched junction bases numbered 6, after V lost 5 bases and J lost 0 bases. CDR1 is SGHRS and CDR2 is YFSETQ in the germline V gene. The CDR3 length is 16 residues. CDR3 sequence reads: CASRPLAGGHQETQYF. The DNA for the CDR3 is TGCGCCAGCAGACCTCTAGCGGGGGGCCACCAAGAGACCCAGTACTTC.

This clonotype was found many times. This chain connects TRBV6-2 or TRBV6-3 to TRBJ2-3; D not resolved. The germline CDR1 and CDR2 sequences are MNHEY and SVGEGT. V was pared by 7 bases and J by 1 base, with 9 bases between. CDR3 size: 13 residues. In DNA form, the CDR3 reads TGTGCCAGCAAGCGCGGAGGCACAGATACGCAGTATTTT. Translation gives CASKRGGTDTQYF.

This clonotype was counted at least ten times. The chain combines TRBV20-1 with TRBJ1-1; D call uncertain. The germline V gene has CDR1 DFQATT and CDR2 SNEGSKA (reference sequence). The CDR3 covers 13 residues. The DNA for the CDR3 is TGCAGGGCGGCACGGGGTTTCGACACTGAAGCTTTCTTT. Its protein product is CRAARGFDTEAFF.

This clonotype was seen only a few times. This chain connects TRBV14 to TRBJ2-1; D perhaps matches TRBD1 (5 bases). Germline V gene sequence: CDR1 SGHDN, CDR2 FVKESK. CDR3 length: 16 residues. Trimming removed 1 base from V and 7 bases from J, with 17 bases in between. CDR3 loop: CASSQGWARVNNEQFF. CDR3 DNA sequence: TGTGCCAGCAGCCAAGGATGGGCCAGGGTGAATAATGAGCAGTTCTTC.

This clonotype appeared a few times. V gene TRBV5-4 combines with J gene TRBJ2-1; the D gene is possibly TRBD1 (6 bases). CDR1 SGHNT and CDR2 YYREEE come from the germline V gene (reference sequence). The CDR3 is 15 residues long. The germline V and J ends were trimmed by 4 bases and 3 bases, with 14 bases remaining between them. The CDR3 is CASSPGTPGYNEQFF. In DNA, the CDR3 is TGTGCCAGCAGCCCCGGGACACCGGGCTACAATGAGCAGTTCTTC.

This clonotype was counted a few times. The J gene is TRBJ2-7, the V gene TRBV12-3 or TRBV12-4; D is perhaps TRBD1 (5 bases). V was cut by 3 bases and J by 2 bases, with 11 bases left in between. The CDR3 totals 14 residues. The CDR3 nucleotides are TGTGCCAGCAGTTTTATTGACAGACCCTACGAGCAGTACTTC. This codes for CASSFIDRPYEQYF.

This clonotype was observed a few times. This chain uses TRBV30 with TRBJ2-7, with 9 nucleotides matching TRBD2. V shed 5 bases, J shed 6 bases, and the junction held 11 bases outside the gene matches. Germline CDR1 GTSNPN, CDR2 SVGIG (reference sequence). The CDR3 contains 14 residues. The DNA of the CDR3 is TGTGCCTGGGAGAATAGCGGGGGCTTTTGCGAGCAGTACTTC. Residues: CAWENSGGFCEQYF.

The chain couples TRBV7-9 to TRBJ1-2; tentatively, D is TRBD1 (5 bases). V lost 8 bases and J 4 bases, leaving 14 bases between the germline ends. The germline CDR1 and CDR2 sequences are SEHNR and FQNEAQ (reference sequence). There are 13 residues in the CDR3. The CDR3, as DNA: TGTGCCAGCCATTCCAGGGACGTCTATGGCTACACCTTC. As protein: CASHSRDVYGYTF. The whole variable domain, remainder taken from reference TRBV7-9 and TRBJ1-2, is DTGVSQNPRHKITKRGQNVTFRCDPISEHNRLYWYRQTLGQGPEFLTYFQNEAQLEKSRLLSDRFSAERPKGSFSTLEIQRTEQGDSAMYLCASHSRDVYGYTFGSGTRLTVV.

V is TRBV4-2 and J is TRBJ1-1; no reliable D call. Germline assignment: CDR1 LGHNA and CDR2 YNFKEQ. This CDR3 has 14 residues. Trimming removed 4 bases from V and 0 bases from J, with 9 bases in between. In nucleotides, the CDR3 is TGTGCCAGCAGCCTAAACCTCATGAACACTGAAGCTTTCTTT. Its translation: CASSLNLMNTEAFF.

This clonotype was seen repeatedly, ten times or more. The chain uses TRBV11-2 and TRBJ2-2, with a weak D call TRBD1 (6 bases). Trimming took off 1 base at V and 6 bases at J, with 12 bases between the two ends. The CDR3 consists of 15 residues. CDR1 and CDR2 from the germline V gene are SGHAT and FQNNGV. The chain's CDR3 is CASSLAPGVPGELFF. CDR3 in DNA: TGTGCCAGCAGCTTAGCTCCAGGGGTCCCCGGGGAGCTGTTTTTT.

Many counts were recorded for this clonotype. V and J are TRBV7-9 and TRBJ2-7, with TRBD1 matching over 7 bases. This CDR3 contains 14 residues. J was trimmed by 2 bases and V by 5 bases; bases with no gene match: 6. CDR1 and CDR2 from the germline V gene are SEHNR and FQNEAQ (reference sequence). The CDR3 sequence: CASSLTGVPYEQYF. The CDR3 DNA reads TGTGCCAGCAGCCTCACAGGGGTGCCCTACGAGCAGTACTTC.

This clonotype was observed a handful of times. The V and J genes are TRBV29-1 and TRBJ2-1, with a weak D call TRBD1 (6 bases). V lost 7 bases and J lost 8, with 21 bases in between. This CDR3 is 14 amino acids long. Germline V lookup: CDR1 SQVTM, CDR2 ANQGSEA. The CDR3 DNA reads as TGCAGCGCCGCTGTGGGGGCCGGGGATCATGAGCAGTTCTTC. This gives the protein CSAAVGAGDHEQFF.

This clonotype was observed at least ten times. V is TRBV29-1 and J is TRBJ2-1, with no clear D. The CDR3 loop spans 15 amino acids. Germline values: CDR1 SQVTM, CDR2 ANQGSEA. V lost 3 bases to trimming and J lost 0 bases, with 12 bases between them. As DNA, the CDR3 is TGCAGCGTTGAGGGAACGGGCGACTCCTACAATGAGCAGTTCTTC. Amino acid sequence: CSVEGTGDSYNEQFF.

This clonotype was observed many times. The chain employs TRBV6-4 and TRBJ1-4; 8 nucleotides line up with TRBD1. This CDR3 contains 19 residues. Germline CDR1 MRHNA, CDR2 SNTAGT. Losses at the gene ends were 0 bases for V and 0 bases for J; bases not matched to a gene: 9. The CDR3 nucleotides read TGTGCCAGCAGTGACTCTTGGACAGGGTGGTCCGCAACTAATGAAAAACTGTTTTTT. As protein: CASSDSWTGWSATNEKLFF.

This clonotype was recorded a few times. This may arise from a read error, as a much more abundant clone is one base away. The rearrangement uses TRBV11-2 and TRBJ2-5; D is uncertain. V dropped 1 base and J dropped 5 bases, with 8 bases sitting between them. CDR1 is SGHAT and CDR2 is FQNNGV in the germline V gene. CDR3 length: 13 residues. CDR3: CASSLGLDETQYF. The CDR3 DNA reads TGTGCCAGCAGCTTAGGCTTAGACGAGACCCAGTACTTC.

This clonotype turned up a few times. The chain links TRBV12-3 or TRBV12-4 to TRBJ2-5, with D hard to call. The CDR3 consists of 15 residues. The V end lost 3 bases, the J end lost 0 bases, and 11 bases lay between the germline ends. The CDR3 is CASSFGSEYQETQYF. The DNA for the CDR3 is TGTGCCAGCAGTTTCGGCAGCGAGTACCAAGAGACCCAGTACTTC.

Ten or more counts support this clonotype. This chain connects TRBV6-5 to TRBJ2-2; 7 bases fit TRBD2. The CDR3 contains 16 residues. The V gene end was trimmed by 0 bases and the J gene end by 3 bases; junction bases not matched to a gene: 4. The germline V gene encodes CDR1 MNHEY and CDR2 SVGAGI. The CDR3 sequence is CASSYSGAGDTGELFF. Here the CDR3 DNA reads TGTGCCAGCAGTTACTCAGGGGCGGGGGACACCGGGGAGCTGTTTTTT.

This clonotype was seen repeatedly, ten times or more. In nucleotides, the CDR3 is TGTGCCAGCAGCTTAGCGCGCAGGGGACAAGTCACAGATACGCAGTATTTT. Its translation is CASSLARRGQVTDTQYF. The genes are TRBV7-6 and TRBJ2-3, with a possible D match to TRBD1 (6 bases). The CDR3 has 17 amino acids. Germline V CDR1 and CDR2: SGHVS, FNYEAQ. With 0 bases removed from V and 2 bases from J, the gap between germline ends came to 15 bases.

This chain links TRBV7-6 with TRBJ2-5, with 8 nucleotides matching TRBD1. Per the germline V gene, CDR1 is SGHVS and CDR2 is FNYEAQ. CDR3 length equals 15 residues. The ends lost 1 base at V and 4 bases at J; junction bases unmatched: 5. The CDR3 reads CASSLVLGQGETQYF. The CDR3 coding sequence is TGTGCCAGCAGCTTAGTCCTTGGACAGGGAGAGACCCAGTACTTC. The variable domain in full, with the rest retrieved from reference TRBV7-6 and TRBJ2-5, is GAGVSQSPRYKVTKRGQDVALRCDPISGHVSLYWYRQALGQGPEFLTYFNYEAQQDKSGLPNDRFSAERPEGSISTLTIQRTEQRDSAMYRCASSLVLGQGETQYFGPGTRLLVL.

This chain links TRBV5-5 with TRBJ2-1, with unresolved D. The germline gives CDR1 SGHKS, CDR2 YYEKEE (reference sequence). This CDR3 spans 14 amino acids. The V and J ends lost 0 bases and 6 bases respectively, with 10 bases between them. In DNA form, the CDR3 reads TGTGCCAGCAGCTTGGCCGGCTCCCTCAATGAGCAGTTCTTC. Protein sequence: CASSLAGSLNEQFF.

Only one count was recorded for this clonotype. At one end the junction does not follow the germline gene, possibly because of a read error. The chain is built from TRBV7-2 and TRBJ2-1; 11 positions match TRBD2. CDR3 length: 15 residues. From germline, CDR1 is SGHTA and CDR2 FQGNSA. CDR3 region: CDSSFSGGGPREQFF. In DNA, the CDR3 is TGTGACAGCAGCTTTAGCGGGGGGGGCCCACGGGAGCAGTTCTTC.

This clonotype was found once. V usage is TRBV6-2 or TRBV6-3 and J usage is TRBJ1-1, with 8 bases lining up with TRBD1. Germline V gives CDR1 MNHEY, CDR2 SVGEGT. This CDR3 spans 17 amino acids. Trimming at V came to 6 bases and at J to 4 bases, leaving 16 bases not matched to a gene. In nucleotides, the CDR3 is TGTGCCAGCAGGTCAGACAGGGGCCAAAGAAGTGGCACTGAAGCTTTCTTT. This gives the protein CASRSDRGQRSGTEAFF.

J is TRBJ2-1 and V is TRBV2, with unresolved D. Between the trimmed V and J ends, which lost 2 bases and 15 bases, there was a span of 14 bases. This CDR3 is 12 amino acids long. Germline CDR1 is SNHLY and CDR2 is FYNNEI. CDR3 in DNA: TGTGCCAGCAGTGAATCGCCTTCACGAGGGTTCTTC. Its translation is CASSESPSRGFF. Based on the CDR3 plus reference TRBV2 and TRBJ2-1, the full variable domain is EPEVTQTPSHQVTQMGQEVILRCVPISNHLYFYWYRQILGQKVEFLVSFYNNEISEKSEIFDDQFSVERPDGSNFTLKIRSTKLEDSAMYFCASSESPSRGFFGPGTRLTVL.

Ten or more counts support this clonotype. The chain combines TRBV7-2 with TRBJ2-7, with TRBD2 identical over 10 bases. Trimming at V came to 4 bases and at J to 3 bases, leaving 0 bases not matched to a gene. Germline values: CDR1 SGHTA, CDR2 FQGNSA. This CDR3 spans 13 amino acids. CDR3 in amino acids: CASSSSGGYEQYV. DNA of the CDR3: TGTGCCAGCAGCTCTAGCGGGGGCTACGAGCAGTACGTC.